These T cell receptor beta chains were read from a single sample in a study of blood T cell repertoires in COVID-19. Generated by immunoSEQ multiplex PCR, the TCRdb table keeps only in-frame clones and is missing some. There are about 180,000 clones in the sample; 80% to 90% occur only once, and under 2.5% lies in the top ten. The sequencing input was PBMCs or T cells enriched from blood (not recorded which). All receptors come from a woman aged 40 to 49 with acute COVID-19. CDR3s include the opening cysteine and the closing phenylalanine or tryptophan. The D gene is left open where the match is weak. Size is stated for part of the rows, as once, few or many counts, or as a class when the clone is expanded.

j_call | clone_size | d_call | v_call | cdr3_nt | cdr3_aa
TRBJ2-1 | NA | NA | TRBV27 | TGTGCCAGCAGTTCCGACTGGGGGGAAGGCAATGAGCAGTTCTTC | CASSSDWGEGNEQFF
TRBJ2-3 | NA | NA | TRBV7-3 | TGTGCCAGCAGCCCCGGAAGCCGGGGTGGGCAGTATTTT | CASSPGSRGGQYF
TRBJ2-2 | once | NA | TRBV28 | TGTGCCAGCAGTTTAAGGGGGATCGGGGAGCTGTTTTTT | CASSLRGIGELFF
TRBJ1-1 | NA | NA | TRBV5-4 | TGTGCCAGCAGCAGGCGGGACTGGAACACTGAAGCTTTCTTT | CASSRRDWNTEAFF
TRBJ2-5 | NA | NA | TRBV19 | TGTGCCAGTAGTATAGGTTCCGCGTACCAAGAGACCCAGTACTTC | CASSIGSAYQETQYF
TRBJ2-7 | few | NA | TRBV28 | TGTGCCAGCAGCCGTGGACACTCCTACGAGCAGTACTTC | CASSRGHSYEQYF
TRBJ1-2 | NA | NA | TRBV7-2 | TGTGCCAGCAGCGCGACAGTTAACTATGGCTACACCTTC | CASSATVNYGYTF
TRBJ2-7 | NA | TRBD1 | TRBV19 | TGTGCCAGTAGCTGGGGGACAGGGGGCAACGAGCAGTACTTC | CASSWGTGGNEQYF
TRBJ2-7 | NA | NA | TRBV5-1 | TGCGCCAGCAGCTCGGTGGCAGGCTCCTACGAGCAGTACTTC | CASSSVAGSYEQYF
TRBJ1-1 | NA | TRBD1 | TRBV19 | TGTGCCAGTAGTTACGCCGGGACAGGGGATCGTACTGAAGCTTTCTTT | CASSYAGTGDRTEAFF
TRBJ1-1 | NA | NA | TRBV11-2 | TGTGCCAGCAGCTTGAAGACTAAAAGGGGGGGAACTGAAGCTTTCTTT | CASSLKTKRGGTEAFF
TRBJ1-2 | once | NA | TRBV5-1 | TGCGCCAGCAGCCCCGAAGGGGTGGACTATGGCTACACCTTC | CASSPEGVDYGYTF
TRBJ2-3 | once | TRBD2 | TRBV7-3 | TGTGCCAGCAGCAGGACAAGCGGGGGGGCTAACACAGATACGCAGTATTTT | CASSRTSGGANTDTQYF
TRBJ2-3 | NA | TRBD2 | TRBV29-1 | TGCAGCGTTGTTTGGCGGGGGGTGACAGATACGCAGTATTTT | CSVVWRGVTDTQYF
TRBJ1-1 | NA | NA | TRBV25-1 | TGTGCCAGCAGTCGGAAACAGCAGAACACTGAAGCTTTCTTT | CASSRKQQNTEAFF
TRBJ1-2 | NA | TRBD1 | TRBV30 | TGTGCCTGGAGAGCCCCGGACAGGGGGGTTCTCTATGGCTACACCTTC | CAWRAPDRGVLYGYTF
TRBJ2-1 | NA | TRBD2 | TRBV7-2 | TGTGCCAGCAGCTTACGACTAGCCCCGGATTACAATGAGCAGTTCTTC | CASSLRLAPDYNEQFF
TRBJ2-7 | NA | NA | TRBV27 | TGTGCCAGCAGTTTCCGGGAGCCCCCCTACGAGCAGTACTTC | CASSFREPPYEQYF
TRBJ2-7 | NA | NA | TRBV2 | TGTGCCAGCAGTCCCCAAAGAGGCGGAGGGGCCTACGAGCAGTACTTC | CASSPQRGGGAYEQYF
TRBJ1-4 | NA | NA | TRBV2 | TGTGCCAGCTGTCGTTCGACTCCTGGGAATGAAAAACTGTTTTTT | CASCRSTPGNEKLFF
TRBJ2-7 | NA | TRBD2 | TRBV7-2 | TGTGCCAGCAGCTTAGTAAAGGGGAGGGATGGCTACGAGCAGTACTTC | CASSLVKGRDGYEQYF
TRBJ2-3 | NA | TRBD2 | TRBV30 | TGTGCCTGCCGGACTAGCGGGGGGAGCACAGATACGCAGTATTTT | CACRTSGGSTDTQYF
TRBJ2-7 | NA | TRBD2 | TRBV19 | TGTGCCAGTAGTACCCGGACTAGCGGGAGCTACGAGCAGTACTTC | CASSTRTSGSYEQYF
TRBJ2-5 | NA | NA | TRBV9 | TGTGCCAGCAGCGTACAGGTTGGCCAAGAGACCCAGTACTTC | CASSVQVGQETQYF
TRBJ1-1 | NA | TRBD1 | TRBV29-1 | TGCAGCGTCCTCAGGGGGCGAGACACTGAAGCTTTCTTT | CSVLRGRDTEAFF
TRBJ2-5 | NA | TRBD2 | TRBV4-1 | TGCGCCAGCAGCCAGTTAGCGGGGAGCCAAGAGACCCAGTACTTC | CASSQLAGSQETQYF
TRBJ2-1 | NA | NA | TRBV7-8 | TGTGCCAGCAGCCGGAGGGCCGGCTACAATGAGCAGTTCTTC | CASSRRAGYNEQFF
TRBJ2-1 | NA | TRBD2 | TRBV7-2 | TGTGCCAGCAGAACTACTAGCGGGAGTTACAATGAGCAGTTCTTC | CASRTTSGSYNEQFF
TRBJ2-5 | NA | NA | TRBV12-3/TRBV12-4 | TGTGCCAGCAGTTCCAGGGGTTGGGAGACCCAGTACTTC | CASSSRGWETQYF
TRBJ2-5 | NA | TRBD1 | TRBV7-9 | TGTGCCAGCAGCCACCAAGACAGGGGACCCCAAGAGACCCAGTACTTC | CASSHQDRGPQETQYF
TRBJ2-5 | NA | TRBD2 | TRBV5-6 | TGTGCCAGCAGCTTGTTAGCTAGCGGGAGGGCCAGGGAGACCCAGTACTTC | CASSLLASGRARETQYF
TRBJ2-6 | NA | NA | TRBV5-1 | TGCGCCAGCAGTCCAACAGGCTCTGGGGCCAACGTCCTGACTTTC | CASSPTGSGANVLTF
TRBJ1-2 | NA | NA | TRBV6-5 | TGTGCCAGCAGCCAGGGGTCAGTTAACTATGGCTACACCTTC | CASSQGSVNYGYTF
TRBJ2-1 | NA | NA | TRBV12-5 | TGTGCTAGTGGCCACAACGGCGGTGAGCAGTTCTTC | CASGHNGGEQFF
TRBJ2-5 | NA | TRBD2 | TRBV18 | TGTGCCAGCTCACTTTCGACTAGCGGGGAGCAAGAGACCCAGTACTTC | CASSLSTSGEQETQYF
TRBJ1-5 | NA | NA | TRBV15 | TGTGCCACCAGCACCCCGAGGCAGCCCCAGCATTTT | CATSTPRQPQHF
TRBJ1-2 | NA | TRBD1 | TRBV6-5 | TGTGCCACCTTCCGGTCCCGGGACAGGGCCTATGGCTACACCTTC | CATFRSRDRAYGYTF
TRBJ1-5 | NA | NA | TRBV21-1 | TGTGCCAGCAGCAAACGGACAGGGGGCTATAGCAATCAGCCCCAGCATTTT | CASSKRTGGYSNQPQHF
TRBJ1-6 | few | NA | TRBV2 | TGTGCCAGCAGAGACCAGGGGATTTATAATTCACCCCTCCACTTT | CASRDQGIYNSPLHF
TRBJ1-1 | NA | TRBD1 | TRBV5-1 | TGCGCCAGCAGCCCCCGACAGGGGGCGGACACTGAAGCTTTCTTT | CASSPRQGADTEAFF
TRBJ2-2 | NA | TRBD2 | TRBV15 | TGTGCCACCAGCAGAGATCTCCCCGGACTAGCGGGGGCGGGATGGACCGGGGAGCTGTTTTTT | CATSRDLPGLAGAGWTGELFF
TRBJ2-3 | NA | NA | TRBV3-1/TRBV3-2 | TGTGCCAGCAGCCGCGGTGCAGATACGCAGTATTTT | CASSRGADTQYF
TRBJ2-3 | NA | NA | TRBV29-1 | TGCAGCGTTGAAGATGAGGGACTCGGGGGCACAGATACGCAGTATTTT | CSVEDEGLGGTDTQYF
TRBJ2-7 | NA | NA | TRBV28 | TGTGCCAGCACCCCCCCCGTTTACAGGGATGGCGAGCAGTACTTC | CASTPPVYRDGEQYF
TRBJ2-7 | few | NA | TRBV4-1 | TGCGCCAGCAGCCAAGGGTCGGGAGAGCAGTACTTC | CASSQGSGEQYF
TRBJ1-6 | NA | NA | TRBV11-1 | TGTGCCAGCAGCAACCGGGAGAGCTCCTATAATTCACCCCTCCACTTT | CASSNRESSYNSPLHF
TRBJ1-2 | NA | NA | TRBV5-1 | TGCGCCAGCAGCTTGGAACCCAGCGGCTATGGCTACACCTTC | CASSLEPSGYGYTF
TRBJ1-3 | NA | NA | TRBV7-9 | TGTGCCAGCAGCACACAGGGAAAAAACACCATATATTTT | CASSTQGKNTIYF
TRBJ1-1 | NA | TRBD1 | TRBV19 | TGTGCCAGTAGTATGGGAAGGGGGCGTCGGGGCACTGAAGCTTTCTTT | CASSMGRGRRGTEAFF
TRBJ2-3 | NA | NA | TRBV21-1 | TGTGCCAGCAGCAAAGCACTAGCGGGGAACACAGATACGCAGTATTTT | CASSKALAGNTDTQYF
TRBJ2-7 | once | NA | TRBV27 | TGTGCCAGCAGTTTAACTCAGGGACACTACGAGCAGTACTTC | CASSLTQGHYEQYF
TRBJ2-7 | NA | NA | TRBV28 | TGTGCCAGCAGTTCGCCTTTACAGGGACCCTACGAGCAGTACTTC | CASSSPLQGPYEQYF
TRBJ2-1 | NA | NA | TRBV6-1 | TGTGCCAGCAGTGAATTGAGGCAGGGTGACAATGAGCAGTTCTTC | CASSELRQGDNEQFF
TRBJ2-6 | NA | NA | TRBV7-9 | TGTGCCAGCAGCTATAGGGGTGCCTCTGGGGCCAACGTCCTGACTTTC | CASSYRGASGANVLTF
TRBJ1-1 | NA | NA | TRBV2 | TGTGCCAGCCTGGCGGCTAACACTGAAGCTTTCTTT | CASLAANTEAFF
TRBJ1-3 | once | TRBD1 | TRBV30 | TGTGCCTGGGCGGGCAGGGGGCCAGAATACTCTGGAAACACCATATATTTT | CAWAGRGPEYSGNTIYF
TRBJ2-7 | NA | TRBD1 | TRBV5-1 | TGCGCCAGCAGTTCGGGACAGCTTGCCTACGAGCAGTACTTC | CASSSGQLAYEQYF
TRBJ2-7 | NA | TRBD2 | TRBV18 | TGTGCCAGCTCACCGTCTAGCGGGAGGGCCCAGAGGGAGCAGTACTTC | CASSPSSGRAQREQYF
TRBJ2-7 | NA | NA | TRBV18 | TGTGCCAGCTCACCCTCTCTACAGGGTACCGAGCAGTACTTC | CASSPSLQGTEQYF
TRBJ2-1 | NA | TRBD2 | TRBV6-5 | TGTGCCAGCGAGGGACTAGCGGGAGATTTTAATGAGCAGTTCTTC | CASEGLAGDFNEQFF